What follows describes a single T cell receptor (beta chain). This clone was observed at least ten times. Its cognate antigen has yet to be identified. The sequence runs out 3 residues before the end of the CDR3; the remainder is reconstructed from the germline J gene. For sequencing, equivalent amounts of genomic DNA were input from CVID and control samples. For every sample, a 60 bp segment covering the rearranged TCRbeta CDR3 region was amplified and then sequenced. The immunoSEQ assay, a bias-corrected multiplex PCR combined with high-throughput sequencing, was used for TCRbeta amplification. The authors' analysis ran thus. Every unique nucleotide sequence was considered a clone and was annotated with V, D and J genes, copy number and frequency. Sequences were labeled productive if in frame, and non-productive if out of frame or containing stop codons. As previously described, Shannon's entropy was used to calculate clonality. Mean CDR3 Kyte-Doolittle hydropathy was derived from the predicted amino acid sequences of productive clones. The R hclust function was used to hierarchically cluster scaled V gene usage with Manhattan distance and complete linkage. Sharing of clones by CDR3 amino acid sequence was evaluated by resampling 12 repertoires per group over 100 rounds. The repertoires were searched for 55 to 75 published EBV-specific and almost 250 published CMV-specific TCRbeta sequences. Analysis left out a couple of CVID samples that produced under 10,000 sequences, so around 40 CVID repertoires remained. Entries here come from immuneACCESS through TCRdb and include only in-frame sequences with V and J called. Some clones fail to appear in such tables; in the studies checked, an unresolved V gene covers under half of the shortfall, and the cause of the remainder is unknown. The DNA gave D and trimming, while V, J and clone size come from that table. This sample includes under 40,000 clones, and none of them was observed just once. The ten largest clones represent about 0.86% of the sample.

The data stem from a study of T cell clonality in common variable immunodeficiency (dated by TCRdb to 2015 to 2017). The full study reports these points: Compared with healthy controls, CVID subjects showed increased TCRbeta clonality (t-test p = 0.018), a feature most characteristic of about a third of subjects. Fewer TCRbeta clones were shared among CVID subjects than among healthy controls (p < 0.0001). Correlations of repertoire features with clinical complications were constrained by heterogeneity among patients within the CVID cohort. It was noted by the authors that sequencing of the repertoires of T cell subpopulations would be needed to clarify the cause of the increased clonality in CVID. Reportedly, TCRbeta sequences from CVID had fewer deletions and N-nucleotide insertions, and highly modified clones with 13 or more V deletions were absent from CVID. Although equal DNA input was used, an average of about 80,000 unique sequences per sample was obtained for controls, compared with around 30,000 for CVID samples.

The cysteine opens and the phenylalanine closes a CDR3 of 14 amino acids. The CDR3 was read in part: 33 bases, with the frame set at base 1. The V end loses 0 bases and the J end loses 1 base, and a stretch of 6 bases separates them. Reading the germline V gene gives CDR1 MGHRA and CDR2 YSYEKL. Predominantly Caucasian heritage was noted among both the CVID patients and the healthy controls. From each donor, about 5 to 8 ml of heparinized peripheral whole blood was collected. Genomic DNA from adults with common variable immune deficiency (CVID) and from healthy adult controls was used to sequence TCRbeta CDR3 repertoires. The control group was made up of some 22 healthy adult volunteers (about 10 male and some 12 female) whose ages ranged from about 23 to 66 years, with a mean age of nearly 35. Diluted blood was density-centrifuged over Hypaque 1077 or Ficoll-Paque to isolate peripheral blood mononuclear cells. Genomic DNA was obtained from unsorted mononuclear cells using either Qiagen column purification or a centrifugation-based method.

The sample comprised peripheral blood mononuclear cells. The source is a person aged 18 to 70 in good health. In this chain, TRBV4-1 is recombined with TRBJ1-2; the D gene lacks a confident call. CDR3 bases read: TGCGCCAGCAGCCAAGATGCGCTTAACTATGGC. Its protein is CASSQDALNYG. The complete CDR3 sequence is CASSQDALNYGYTF.